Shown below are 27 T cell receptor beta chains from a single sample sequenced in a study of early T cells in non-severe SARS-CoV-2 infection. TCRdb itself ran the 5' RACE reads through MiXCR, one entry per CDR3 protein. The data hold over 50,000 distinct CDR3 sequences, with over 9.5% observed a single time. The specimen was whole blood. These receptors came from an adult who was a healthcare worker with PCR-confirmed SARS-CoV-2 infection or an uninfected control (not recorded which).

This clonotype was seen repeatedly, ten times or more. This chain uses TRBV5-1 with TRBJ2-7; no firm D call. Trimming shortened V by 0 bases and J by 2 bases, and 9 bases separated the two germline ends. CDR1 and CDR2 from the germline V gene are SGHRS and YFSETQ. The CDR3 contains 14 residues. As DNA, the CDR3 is TGCGCCAGCAGCTTGGGTGCACCCACCTACGAGCAGTACTTC. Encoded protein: CASSLGAPTYEQYF.

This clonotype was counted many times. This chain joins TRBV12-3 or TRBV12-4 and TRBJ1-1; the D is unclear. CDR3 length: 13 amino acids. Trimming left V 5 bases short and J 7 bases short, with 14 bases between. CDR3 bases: TGTGCCAGCAGTCGGGCTCTGAGCGTTGAAGCTTTCTTT. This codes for CASSRALSVEAFF.

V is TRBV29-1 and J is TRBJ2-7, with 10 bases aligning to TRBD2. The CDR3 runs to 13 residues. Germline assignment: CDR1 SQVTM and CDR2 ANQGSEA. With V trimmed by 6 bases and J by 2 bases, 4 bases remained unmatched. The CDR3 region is CSVGSGGTYEQYF. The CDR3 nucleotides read TGCAGCGTGGGTAGCGGGGGGACCTACGAGCAGTACTTC.

DNA for the CDR3: TGTGCAATACGAGGAAACTTCCCGCACAATGAGCAGTTCTTC. This sequence encodes CAIRGNFPHNEQFF. This sequence joins TRBV10-3 and TRBJ2-1, with D unclear. Germline CDR1 is ENHRY and CDR2 is SYGVKD. This CDR3 comprises 14 residues.

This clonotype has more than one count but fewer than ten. The CDR3 DNA sequence: TGCAGCGCTCCGAGGGACAGGGGGCTTCTGAGTGAGCAGTTCTTC. The encoded protein is CSAPRDRGLLSEQFF. This chain uses TRBV29-1 with TRBJ2-1, with 12 nucleotides matching TRBD1. V was pared by 7 bases and J by 9 bases, with 13 bases of the junction left unmatched. Germline V gene lookup returns CDR1 SQVTM and CDR2 ANQGSEA. The CDR3 is 15 amino acids.

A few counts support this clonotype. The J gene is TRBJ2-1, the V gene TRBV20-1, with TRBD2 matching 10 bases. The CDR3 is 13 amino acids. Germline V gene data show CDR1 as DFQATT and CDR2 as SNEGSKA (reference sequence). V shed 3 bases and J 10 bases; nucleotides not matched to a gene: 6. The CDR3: CSASLVAGGEQFF. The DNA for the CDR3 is TGCAGTGCTAGTTTGGTAGCGGGAGGAGAGCAGTTCTTC.

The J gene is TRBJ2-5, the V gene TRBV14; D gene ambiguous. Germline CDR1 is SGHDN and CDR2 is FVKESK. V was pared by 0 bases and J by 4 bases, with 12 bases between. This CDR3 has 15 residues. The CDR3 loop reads CASSQDHLLRETQYF. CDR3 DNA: TGTGCCAGCAGCCAAGATCATTTGTTGAGAGAGACCCAGTACTTC.

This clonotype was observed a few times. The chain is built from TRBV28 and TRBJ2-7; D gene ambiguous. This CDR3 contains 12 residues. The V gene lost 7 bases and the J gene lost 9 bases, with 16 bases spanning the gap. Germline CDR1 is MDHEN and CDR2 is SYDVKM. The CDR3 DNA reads TGTGCCAGCACCGCGGACCCTCCCGGGCAGTACTTC. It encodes CASTADPPGQYF.

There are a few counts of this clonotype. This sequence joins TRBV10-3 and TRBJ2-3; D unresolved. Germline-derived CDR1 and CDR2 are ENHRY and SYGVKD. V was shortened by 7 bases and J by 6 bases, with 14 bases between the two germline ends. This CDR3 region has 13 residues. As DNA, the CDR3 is TGTGCCATCACTCTAGGGTCCGGGGATACGCAGTATTTT. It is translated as CAITLGSGDTQYF.

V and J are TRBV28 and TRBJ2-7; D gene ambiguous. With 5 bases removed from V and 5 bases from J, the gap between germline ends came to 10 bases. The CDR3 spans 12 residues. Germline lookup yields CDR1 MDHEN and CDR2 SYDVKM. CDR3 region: CASSAAWDEQYF. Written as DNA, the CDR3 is TGTGCCAGCAGTGCGGCCTGGGACGAGCAGTACTTC.

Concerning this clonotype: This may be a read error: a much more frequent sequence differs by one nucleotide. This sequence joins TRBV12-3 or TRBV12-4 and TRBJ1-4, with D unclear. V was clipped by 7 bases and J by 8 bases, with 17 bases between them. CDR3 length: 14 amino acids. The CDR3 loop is CASTLGARGEKLFF. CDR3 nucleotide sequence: TGTGCCAGCACCCTAGGAGCCCGAGGGGAAAAACTGTTTTTT.

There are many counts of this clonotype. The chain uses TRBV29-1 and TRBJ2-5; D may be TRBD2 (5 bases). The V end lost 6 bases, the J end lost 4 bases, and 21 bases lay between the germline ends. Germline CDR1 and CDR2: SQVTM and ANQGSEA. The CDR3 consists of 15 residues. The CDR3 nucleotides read TGCAGCGTGACTACGGGCTCGCTGGATGGAGAGACCCAGTACTTC. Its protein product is CSVTTGSLDGETQYF.

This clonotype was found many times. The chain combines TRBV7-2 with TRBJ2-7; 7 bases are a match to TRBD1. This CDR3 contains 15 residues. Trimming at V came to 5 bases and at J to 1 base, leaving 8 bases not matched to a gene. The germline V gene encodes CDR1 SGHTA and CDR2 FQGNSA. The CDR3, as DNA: TGTGCCAGCAGCCCTGACAGGGTTAGGTCCTACGAGCAGTACTTC. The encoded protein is CASSPDRVRSYEQYF.

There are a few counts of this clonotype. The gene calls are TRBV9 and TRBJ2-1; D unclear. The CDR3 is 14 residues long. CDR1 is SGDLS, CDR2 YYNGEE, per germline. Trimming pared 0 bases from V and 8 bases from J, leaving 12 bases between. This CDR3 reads CASSVGVAPDEQFF. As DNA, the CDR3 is TGTGCCAGCAGCGTAGGCGTAGCACCAGATGAGCAGTTCTTC. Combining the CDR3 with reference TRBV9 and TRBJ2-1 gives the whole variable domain DSGVTQTPKHLITATGQRVTLRCSPRSGDLSVYWYQQSLDQGLQFLIQYYNGEERAKGNILERFSAQQFPDLHSELNLSSLELGDSALYFCASSVGVAPDEQFFGPGTRLTVL.

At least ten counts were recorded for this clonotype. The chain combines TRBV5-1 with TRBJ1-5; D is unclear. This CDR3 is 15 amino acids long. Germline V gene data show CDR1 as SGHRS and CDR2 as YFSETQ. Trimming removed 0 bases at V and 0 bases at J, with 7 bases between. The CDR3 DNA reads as TGCGCCAGCAGCTTGGACTTAGATAGCAATCAGCCCCAGCATTTT. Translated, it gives CASSLDLDSNQPQHF. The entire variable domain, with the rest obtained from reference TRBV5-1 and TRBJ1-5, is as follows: KAGVTQTPRYLIKTRGQQVTLSCSPISGHRSVSWYQQTPGQGLQFLFEYFSETQRNKGNFPGRFSGRQFSNSRSEMNVSTLELGDSALYLCASSLDLDSNQPQHFGDGTRLSIL.

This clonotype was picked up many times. CDR3: CASSVEGAKGNTIYF. CDR3 DNA: TGCGCCAGCAGTGTTGAGGGGGCGAAAGGAAACACCATATATTTT. The genes are TRBV10-2 and TRBJ1-3; 7 bases align to TRBD1. V gave up 4 bases and J gave up 4 bases; unmatched junction bases: 7. CDR3 length equals 15 residues. The germline V gene encodes CDR1 WSHSY and CDR2 SAAADI.

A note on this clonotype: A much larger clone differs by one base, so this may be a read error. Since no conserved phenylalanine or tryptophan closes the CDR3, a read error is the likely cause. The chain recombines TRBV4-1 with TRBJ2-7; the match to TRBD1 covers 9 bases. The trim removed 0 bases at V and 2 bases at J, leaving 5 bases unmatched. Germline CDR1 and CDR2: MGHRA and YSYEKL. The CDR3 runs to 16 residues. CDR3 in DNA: TGCGCCAGCAGCCAAGATCTAGGGACAGGGACCTACGAGCAGTACTAC. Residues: CASSQDLGTGTYEQYY.

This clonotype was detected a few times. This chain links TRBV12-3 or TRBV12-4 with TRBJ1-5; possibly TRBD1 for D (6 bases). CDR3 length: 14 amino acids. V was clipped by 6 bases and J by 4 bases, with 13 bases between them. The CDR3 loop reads CASSPGVENQPQHF. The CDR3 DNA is TGTGCCAGCAGCCCAGGGGTTGAGAATCAGCCCCAGCATTTT.

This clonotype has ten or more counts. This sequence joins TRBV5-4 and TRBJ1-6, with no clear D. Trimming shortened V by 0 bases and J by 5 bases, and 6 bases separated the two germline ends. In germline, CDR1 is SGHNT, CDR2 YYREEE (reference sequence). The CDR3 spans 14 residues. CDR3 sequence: CASSLVQHNSPLHF. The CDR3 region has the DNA TGTGCCAGCAGCTTGGTTCAACATAATTCACCCCTCCACTTT. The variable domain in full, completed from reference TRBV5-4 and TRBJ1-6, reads ETGVTQSPTHLIKTRGQQVTLRCSSQSGHNTVSWYQQALGQGPQFIFQYYREEENGRGNFPPRFSGLQFPNYSSELNVNALELDDSALYLCASSLVQHNSPLHFGNGTRLTVT.

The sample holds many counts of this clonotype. In DNA form, the CDR3 reads TGCAGTGCTAGAGTAGGGACTAGTTCTGAGACCCAGTACTTC. Its protein is CSARVGTSSETQYF. The chain couples TRBV20-1 to TRBJ2-5; 8 nucleotides align to TRBD2. This CDR3 spans 14 amino acids. V lost 1 base, J lost 5 bases, and 6 bases stayed unmatched. Germline CDR1 reads DFQATT; CDR2 reads SNEGSKA (reference sequence).

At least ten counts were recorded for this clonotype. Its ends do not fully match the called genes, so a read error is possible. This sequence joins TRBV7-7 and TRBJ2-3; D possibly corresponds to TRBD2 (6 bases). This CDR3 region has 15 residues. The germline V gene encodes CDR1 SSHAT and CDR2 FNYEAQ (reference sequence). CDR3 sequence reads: CASSLGGPSTDTQYF. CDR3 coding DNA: TGTGCTAGCAGCTTGGGGGGTCCTAGCACAGATACGCAGTATTTT.

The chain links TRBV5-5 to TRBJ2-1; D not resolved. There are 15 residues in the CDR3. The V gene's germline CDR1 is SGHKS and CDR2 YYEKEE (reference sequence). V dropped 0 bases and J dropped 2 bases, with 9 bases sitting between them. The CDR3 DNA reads TGTGCCAGCAGCTTGGTAGCACAAACCTACAATGAGCAGTTCTTC. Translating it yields CASSLVAQTYNEQFF.

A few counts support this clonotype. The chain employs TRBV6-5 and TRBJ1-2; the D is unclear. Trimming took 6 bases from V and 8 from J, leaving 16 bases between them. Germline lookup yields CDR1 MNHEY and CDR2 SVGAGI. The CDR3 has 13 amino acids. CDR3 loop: CASSSTGMRGYTF. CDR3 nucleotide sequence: TGTGCCAGCAGCTCCACTGGTATGCGGGGCTACACCTTC.

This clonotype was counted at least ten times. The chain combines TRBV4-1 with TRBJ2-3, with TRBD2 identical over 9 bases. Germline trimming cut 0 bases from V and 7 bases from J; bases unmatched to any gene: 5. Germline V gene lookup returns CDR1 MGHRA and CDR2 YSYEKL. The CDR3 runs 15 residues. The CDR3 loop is CASSQDGGGAYTQYF. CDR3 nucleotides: TGCGCCAGCAGCCAAGATGGCGGGGGGGCCTATACGCAGTATTTT.

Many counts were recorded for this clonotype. DNA for the CDR3: TGTGCCAGCAATTTGGAACAGGGGGTCCAGCCCCAGCATTTT. Protein sequence: CASNLEQGVQPQHF. The chain couples TRBV6-6 to TRBJ1-5, with TRBD1 identical over 8 bases. V was pared by 7 bases and J by 7 bases, with 9 bases of the junction left unmatched. The CDR3 covers 14 residues. The germline gives CDR1 MNHNY, CDR2 SVGAGI (reference sequence).

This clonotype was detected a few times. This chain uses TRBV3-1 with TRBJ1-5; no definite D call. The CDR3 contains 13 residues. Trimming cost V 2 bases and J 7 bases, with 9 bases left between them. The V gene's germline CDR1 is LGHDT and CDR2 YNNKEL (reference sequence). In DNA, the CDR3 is TGTGCCAGCAGCCAAACCTCAGGACAGCCCCAGCATTTT. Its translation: CASSQTSGQPQHF.

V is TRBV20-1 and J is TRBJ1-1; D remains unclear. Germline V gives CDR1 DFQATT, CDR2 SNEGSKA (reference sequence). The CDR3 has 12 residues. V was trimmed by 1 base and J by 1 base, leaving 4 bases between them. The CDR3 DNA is TGCAGTGCTAGAGGCAGGAACACTGAAGCTTTCTTT. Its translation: CSARGRNTEAFF.